What follows are 8 T cell receptor beta chains derived from one specimen sequenced in a study of T cell changes during pregnancy in multiple sclerosis. TCRdb's copy holds only in-frame clones and misses some; the assay was immunoSEQ multiplex PCR. The sample lists roughly 50,000 clones; approximately 94% were seen once. The sequenced sample was CD8+ T cells from peripheral blood mononuclear cells, obtained in the third trimester of pregnancy. These receptors were obtained from a female donor with multiple sclerosis, enrolled in a pregnancy study.

V and J are TRBV5-6 and TRBJ2-1; D is perhaps TRBD1 (6 bases). Germline-derived CDR1 and CDR2 are SGHDT and YYEEEE. This CDR3 comprises 13 residues. V lost 7 bases to trimming and J lost 8 bases, with 16 bases between them. The CDR3 sequence is CASGGRVNHEQFF. CDR3 DNA: TGTGCCAGCGGGGGCAGGGTAAACCATGAGCAGTTCTTC.

This chain uses TRBV29-1 with TRBJ2-7, with a possible D match to TRBD1 (5 bases). V was pared by 6 bases and J by 3 bases, with 9 bases between. Germline lookup yields CDR1 SQVTM and CDR2 ANQGSEA. This CDR3 is built from 11 residues. The CDR3 loop reads CSVADSYEQYF. Here the CDR3 DNA reads TGCAGCGTGGCTGACAGCTACGAGCAGTACTTC.

This chain links TRBV6-5 with TRBJ2-1; D possibly corresponds to TRBD2 (6 bases). Germline V gene data show CDR1 as MNHEY and CDR2 as SVGAGI. V lost 7 bases and J lost 8, with 9 bases in between. The CDR3 is made up of 11 amino acids. The CDR3, as DNA: TGTGCCAGCACTGGAGGGCATGAGCAGTTCTTC. It is translated as CASTGGHEQFF.

This clone was recorded a few times. V gene TRBV7-9 combines with J gene TRBJ1-4, with D maybe TRBD1 (6 bases). Looked up from germline, CDR1 is SEHNR and CDR2 is FQNEAQ (reference sequence). The CDR3 spans 15 residues. Deletions cut 2 bases from V and 6 bases from J, with 13 bases between. The CDR3 spells CASSLQWGLDEKLFF. CDR3 DNA sequence: TGTGCCAGCAGCTTACAATGGGGGCTGGATGAAAAACTGTTTTTT.

This chain uses TRBV6-5 with TRBJ2-1; 8 nucleotides align to TRBD1. The CDR3 consists of 14 residues. Unmatched junction bases numbered 1, after V lost 6 bases and J lost 0 bases. The germline CDR1 and CDR2 sequences are MNHEY and SVGAGI. The CDR3 sequence is CASRTGVSYNEQFF. Written as DNA, the CDR3 is TGTGCCAGCAGGACAGGGGTCTCCTACAATGAGCAGTTCTTC.

The gene calls are TRBV10-3 and TRBJ2-1; 7 bases align to TRBD2. This CDR3 spans 15 amino acids. Germline trimming cut 5 bases from V and 3 bases from J; bases unmatched to any gene: 7. Per the germline V gene, CDR1 is ENHRY and CDR2 is SYGVKD. CDR3 in amino acids: CAISPPRGGYNEQFF. Written as DNA, the CDR3 is TGTGCCATCAGTCCCCCCCGCGGGGGCTACAATGAGCAGTTCTTC.

The chain recombines TRBV5-1 with TRBJ1-1, with D possibly TRBD1 on 6 matching bases. CDR3 length: 15 amino acids. Trimming pared 4 bases from V and 3 bases from J, leaving 16 bases between. Germline CDR1 SGHRS, CDR2 YFSETQ. CDR3 DNA sequence: TGCGCCAGCAGCAGCAAACAGGGATTAGACACTGAAGCTTTCTTT. Amino acid sequence: CASSSKQGLDTEAFF. The full variable domain, rest sourced from reference TRBV5-1 and TRBJ1-1, is KAGVTQTPRYLIKTRGQQVTLSCSPISGHRSVSWYQQTPGQGLQFLFEYFSETQRNKGNFPGRFSGRQFSNSRSEMNVSTLELGDSALYLCASSSKQGLDTEAFFGQGTRLTVV.

The chain joins TRBV7-2 to TRBJ2-2; possible D gene TRBD2, 6 bases. Trimming stripped 2 bases from V and 3 bases from J, with 19 bases between. From germline, CDR1 is SGHTA and CDR2 FQGNSA. CDR3 size: 18 residues. The CDR3 spells CASSLIGGPGLYTGELFF. DNA for the CDR3: TGTGCCAGCAGCTTAATAGGAGGCCCGGGACTTTACACCGGGGAGCTGTTTTTT.